These T cell receptor beta chains were read from a single sample in a study of beta chain features in type 1 diabetes. Sequencing used immunoSEQ multiplex PCR; TCRdb keeps in-frame clones, though not all of them. The repertoire holds about 370,000 clones, roughly a tenth seen once, with 0.55% to 0.75% in the top ten. Sequencing input: central memory CD4+ T cells from blood. The receptors come from a man aged 25 to 40 with type 1 diabetes. Each CDR3 is given with its conserved first and last residue.

v_call	j_call	cdr3_aa
TRBV6-1	TRBJ2-6	CASSRQTANVLTF
TRBV2	TRBJ1-1	CASRLEGTEAFF
TRBV28	TRBJ2-7	CASSWREQYF
TRBV27	TRBJ2-1	CASSLIRQYNEQFF
TRBV23-1	TRBJ2-1	CASSLNPPFNTGSENEQFF
TRBV21-1	TRBJ1-2	CASSKKVTATAYGYTF
TRBV10-1	TRBJ1-3	CASSEGSGRNTTYF
TRBV5-1	TRBJ2-6	CASSFEASGANVLTF
TRBV4-3	TRBJ2-3	CASSQDVADTQYF
TRBV29-1	TRBJ2-5	CSVGEDYPSRGYF
TRBV18	TRBJ2-3	CASSPGRSTDTQYF
TRBV14	NA	CASSLTQGPHEQYF
TRBV29-1	TRBJ2-5	CSGRLAGPKTQYF
TRBV7-2	TRBJ2-7	CASSLISTSGRSYEQYF
TRBV5-1	TRBJ2-2	CASRGQANTGELFF
TRBV2	TRBJ2-3	CASSGSGGTDTQYF
TRBV7-2	TRBJ2-4	CASSLDRGDIQYF
TRBV27	TRBJ2-1	CASSLWPNEQFF
TRBV5-4	TRBJ2-7	CASSQDFDSEQYF
TRBV28	TRBJ1-5	CASSLSQGWTQPQHF
TRBV2	TRBJ1-1	CASSLGDRVPTEAFF
TRBV6-5	TRBJ2-7	CASSPRGAYEQYF
TRBV6-1	TRBJ1-2	CASSEGQDYGYTF
TRBV30	TRBJ1-3	CAWSRMVNSGNTIYF
TRBV7-2	TRBJ1-1	CASSSVGRRNTEAFF
TRBV5-1	TRBJ2-7	CASRAAELSYEQYF
TRBV6-5	TRBJ2-1	CATAGGTVRNEQFF
TRBV5-1	TRBJ1-4	CASSLEPTNEKLFF
TRBV7-9	TRBJ2-5	CASSLGAGGRPGETQYF
TRBV4-3	TRBJ2-7	CASSRTPTVGRDSYEQYF
TRBV5-4	TRBJ2-7	CASSLYDSRTYEQYF
TRBV27	TRBJ2-5	CASSRGQGGEETQYF
TRBV27	TRBJ2-7	CASSLHSGSPYEQYF
TRBV19	TRBJ2-7	CASSRERVPLYEQYF
TRBV28	TRBJ2-1	CASSGTSGGHNEQFF
TRBV29-1	TRBJ2-7	CSVEGGTYEQYF
TRBV6-5	TRBJ2-2	CAARGGWNTGELFF
TRBV19	TRBJ2-1	CASSINGQGAGEQFF
TRBV4-1	TRBJ2-5	CASSQVEGAWEETQYF
TRBV5-1	TRBJ2-7	CASSRYSGTGGDEQYF
TRBV7-7	TRBJ2-2	CASSLAGVVTGELFF
TRBV6-1	TRBJ2-7	CASSEGQGKDEQYF
TRBV4-1	TRBJ2-2	CASSQETGANTGELFF
TRBV25-1	TRBJ2-1	CASSEVAGSYNEQFF
TRBV19	TRBJ2-3	CASSIGQASYTDTQYF
TRBV28	TRBJ2-7	CASSSWTGSYEQYF
TRBV10-1	TRBJ2-2	CASSGTSGSSIGELFF
TRBV19	TRBJ2-4	CASSWDSGLAKNIQYF
TRBV5-6	TRBJ2-6	CASSLGFLAGGTANVLTF
TRBV11-2	TRBJ2-3	CASSLIADTQYF